Listed here is a single T cell receptor beta chain. The V gene end was trimmed by 7 bases and the J gene end by 6 bases; junction bases not matched to a gene: 2. CDR3 length equals 11 residues. The germline V gene encodes CDR1 GTSNPN and CDR2 SVGIG (reference sequence). The data are from a study of blood T cell repertoires in COVID-19. Study in general: Italy, Spain and the United States were the sources of the convalescent and acute COVID-19 samples. Sample material is recorded as cDNA or gDNA derived from T cells, B-cell-depleted T cells, or PBMCs.

Authors' methods: Reference gene primer amplification gave nucleated cell count estimates. TCRdb's table, derived via immunoSEQ multiplex PCR, lists solely in-frame clones and lacks some. The V and J calls and clone size come from that table; D and trimming were worked out from the DNA. The sample lists more than 85,000 clones, about 90% seen once, with 4.2% in the top ten. Enrollment of patients from Seattle took place during active infection, with longitudinal follow-up. The source of this sequence is a human donor with COVID-19, enrolled during active disease. The donor label of this sample is uncertain. The chain joins TRBV30 to TRBJ2-2, with 7 positions matching TRBD1. The sequenced material came from peripheral blood. The CDR3 DNA reads TGTGCCTCAGACAGGGCCGGGGAGCTGTTTTTT. Its translation is CASDRAGELFF.